A selection of T cell receptor beta chains follows, all from one sample in a study of T-cell memory formation after mild COVID-19. One entry per CDR3 protein results from TCRdb running MiXCR on the 5' RACE reads. The profile covers approximately 260,000 distinct CDR3 sequences, with around 16% appearing a single time and 22% taken by the ten largest. Sequenced input: PBMCs or a T cell subset sorted from them (not recorded which). These TCRs come from a man between 18 and 29 years old who had mild COVID-19 (a few samples of this study predate the infection). Cell type and time point are not known. Each CDR3 is given with its conserved first and last residue. D genes are given only for firm matches. The size of a clone is reported for some rows only, either as once, few or many, or as a class for expanded clones.

abundance: .; j_gene: TRBJ2-3; d_gene: .; v_gene: TRBV5-1; CDR3aa: CASSLVGGFTDTQYF; CDR3nt: TGCGCCAGCAGCTTGGTTGGGGGATTCACAGATACGCAGTATTTT
abundance: .; j_gene: TRBJ1-1; d_gene: .; v_gene: TRBV5-6; CDR3aa: CASSLMTEAFF; CDR3nt: TGTGCCAGCAGCTTGATGACTGAAGCTTTCTTT
abundance: .; j_gene: TRBJ2-7; d_gene: TRBD1; v_gene: TRBV4-3; CDR3aa: CASSQDRMTGGHEQYF; CDR3nt: TGCGCCAGCAGCCAAGATAGAATGACAGGGGGCCACGAGCAGTACTTC
abundance: few; j_gene: TRBJ2-1; d_gene: TRBD2; v_gene: TRBV9; CDR3aa: CASSPWVAGGDEQFF; CDR3nt: TGTGCCAGCAGCCCGTGGGTAGCGGGGGGTGATGAGCAGTTCTTC
abundance: .; j_gene: TRBJ1-1; d_gene: .; v_gene: TRBV30; CDR3aa: CAWSVGENTEAFF; CDR3nt: TGTGCCTGGAGTGTGGGGGAGAACACTGAAGCTTTCTTT
abundance: few; j_gene: TRBJ2-7; d_gene: TRBD1; v_gene: TRBV9; CDR3aa: CASNRQGTAYEQYF; CDR3nt: TGTGCCAGCAACCGACAGGGTACCGCCTACGAGCAGTACTTC
abundance: .; j_gene: TRBJ1-3; d_gene: TRBD1; v_gene: TRBV9; CDR3aa: CASNTGDSGNTIYF; CDR3nt: TGTGCCAGCAATACAGGGGATAGCGGAAACACCATATATTTT
abundance: .; j_gene: TRBJ2-1; d_gene: .; v_gene: TRBV11-3; CDR3aa: CASSHGTYNEQFF; CDR3nt: TGTGCCAGCAGCCACGGGACCTACAATGAGCAGTTCTTC
abundance: .; j_gene: TRBJ1-2; d_gene: TRBD1; v_gene: TRBV7-9; CDR3aa: CASSLSGQGLIGDYGYTF; CDR3nt: TGTGCCAGCAGCTTATCGGGACAGGGTCTTATCGGGGACTATGGCTACACCTTC
abundance: few; j_gene: TRBJ1-1; d_gene: .; v_gene: TRBV7-3; CDR3aa: CASRMQPNTEAFF; CDR3nt: TGTGCCAGCAGAATGCAACCGAACACTGAAGCTTTCTTT
abundance: .; j_gene: TRBJ2-5; d_gene: .; v_gene: TRBV7-2; CDR3aa: CASSPYTVQETQYF; CDR3nt: TGTGCCAGCAGCCCATACACAGTCCAAGAGACCCAGTACTTC
abundance: few; j_gene: TRBJ2-1; d_gene: .; v_gene: TRBV20-1; CDR3aa: CSARDGEGENEQFF; CDR3nt: TGCAGTGCTAGAGATGGGGAGGGGGAGAATGAGCAGTTCTTC
abundance: many; j_gene: TRBJ2-4; d_gene: TRBD1; v_gene: TRBV5-1; CDR3aa: CASSLGQGWPKNIQYF; CDR3nt: TGCGCCAGCAGCTTGGGACAGGGGTGGCCCAAAAACATTCAGTACTTC
abundance: .; j_gene: TRBJ1-5; d_gene: .; v_gene: TRBV5-1; CDR3aa: CASSPAPNQPQHF; CDR3nt: TGCGCCAGCAGCCCGGCGCCTAATCAGCCCCAGCATTTT
abundance: many; j_gene: TRBJ2-5; d_gene: .; v_gene: TRBV28; CDR3aa: CASSLWGQETQYF; CDR3nt: TGTGCCAGCAGTTTATGGGGGCAAGAGACCCAGTACTTC
abundance: many; j_gene: TRBJ1-2; d_gene: .; v_gene: TRBV20-1; CDR3aa: CSASKGDGYTF; CDR3nt: TGCAGTGCTAGTAAAGGGGATGGCTACACCTTC
abundance: few; j_gene: TRBJ1-2; d_gene: .; v_gene: TRBV7-9; CDR3aa: CASGSGLHGYTF; CDR3nt: TGTGCCAGCGGGTCAGGCCTCCATGGCTACACCTTC
abundance: few; j_gene: TRBJ1-1; d_gene: .; v_gene: TRBV7-2; CDR3aa: CASSLADRLNTEAFF; CDR3nt: TGTGCCAGCAGCTTAGCGGATAGACTGAACACTGAAGCTTTCTTT
abundance: many; j_gene: TRBJ2-5; d_gene: TRBD1; v_gene: TRBV6-2/TRBV6-3; CDR3aa: CASSRDRGLLETQYF; CDR3nt: TGTGCCAGCAGTAGAGACAGGGGGCTGTTGGAGACCCAGTACTTC
abundance: .; j_gene: TRBJ1-2; d_gene: .; v_gene: TRBV5-1; CDR3aa: CASSPGQSSGDGYTF; CDR3nt: TGCGCCAGCAGTCCCGGACAGTCGTCGGGGGATGGCTACACCTTC
abundance: medium-sized; j_gene: TRBJ2-1; d_gene: TRBD2; v_gene: TRBV6-4; CDR3aa: CASSDSSGGANEQFF; CDR3nt: TGTGCCAGCAGTGACTCGAGCGGGGGGGCAAATGAGCAGTTCTTC